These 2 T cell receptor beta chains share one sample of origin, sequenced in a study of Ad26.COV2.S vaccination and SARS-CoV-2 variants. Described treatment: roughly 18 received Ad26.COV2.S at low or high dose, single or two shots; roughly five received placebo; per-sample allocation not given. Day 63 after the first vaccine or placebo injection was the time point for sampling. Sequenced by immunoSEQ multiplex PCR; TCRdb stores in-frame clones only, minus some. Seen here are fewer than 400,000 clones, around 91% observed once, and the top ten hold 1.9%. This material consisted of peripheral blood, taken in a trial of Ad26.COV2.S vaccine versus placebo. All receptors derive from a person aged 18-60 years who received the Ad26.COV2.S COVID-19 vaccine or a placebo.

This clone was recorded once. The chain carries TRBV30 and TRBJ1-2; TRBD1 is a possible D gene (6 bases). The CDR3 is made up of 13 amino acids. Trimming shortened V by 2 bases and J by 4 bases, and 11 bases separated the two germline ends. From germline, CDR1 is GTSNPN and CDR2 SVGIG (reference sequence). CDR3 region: CAWSTGTIYGYTF. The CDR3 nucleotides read TGTGCCTGGAGTACCGGGACAATCTATGGCTACACCTTC.

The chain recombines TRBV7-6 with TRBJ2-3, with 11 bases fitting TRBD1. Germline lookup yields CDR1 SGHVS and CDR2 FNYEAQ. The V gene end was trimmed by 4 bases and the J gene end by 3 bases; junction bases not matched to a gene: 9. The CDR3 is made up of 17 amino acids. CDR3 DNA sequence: TGTGCCAGCAGCTCAGTTGGGACAGGGGGTCTGACAGATACGCAGTATTTT. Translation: CASSSVGTGGLTDTQYF.